This is a list of T cell receptor beta chains from one sample in a study of T cells expressing NK-cell markers. Reanalyzing the 5' RACE reads, TCRdb keeps one entry per CDR3 protein, without DNA. Recorded here are some 150,000 distinct CDR3 sequences; the top ten clones represent approximately 12%. The sequencing sample was made of blood T cells: a sorted CD56 or NKG2C T cell subset, CD4+ or CD8+ T cells, or bulk PBMC T cells (not recorded which). These receptors originate from a man aged 18 to 35 in good health. The CDR3 runs from the conserved cysteine through the conserved F or W. The order of the fields is CDR3 protein, V gene, CDR3 length, J gene.

CASRGSSGINEQFF TRBV7-2 14 TRBJ2-1
CAISGTSGSSYNEQFF TRBV10-3 16 TRBJ2-1
CASSPWDRTEAFF TRBV5-4 13 TRBJ1-1
CSIRGGELPYNEQFF TRBV29-1 15 TRBJ2-1
CASSGAGSFGELFF TRBV12-3/TRBV12-4 14 TRBJ2-2
CATSRVGSDTQYF TRBV15 13 TRBJ2-3
CASGIDTEAFF TRBV27 11 TRBJ1-1
CASRSETYSDTQYF TRBV3-1 14 TRBJ2-3
CASIPTSPAITGELFF TRBV12-3/TRBV12-4 16 TRBJ2-2
CASSPGLDGAGELFF TRBV6-1 15 TRBJ2-2
CASSPAGTHYEQYF TRBV5-1 14 TRBJ2-7
CASSQDPTGNKADTQYF TRBV4-3 17 TRBJ2-3
CASSSRHSSTDTQYF TRBV12-3/TRBV12-4 15 TRBJ2-3
CASSFAAGGYNEQFF TRBV6-5 15 TRBJ2-1
CASSHPGGYEQYF TRBV19 13 TRBJ2-7
CSVGTGLETQYF TRBV29-1 12 TRBJ2-5
CASSQSRGLNTEAFF TRBV4-1 15 TRBJ1-1
CASSHQLVQGKFSDGYTF TRBV3-1 18 TRBJ1-2
CASSLAWSQQETQYF TRBV11-2 15 TRBJ2-5
CASSQVPGMNTEAFF TRBV7-8 15 TRBJ1-1
CASSPLRVAGLNEQFF TRBV28 16 TRBJ2-1
CASSRGERDVQPQHF TRBV7-8 15 TRBJ1-5
CASSSSLAGLPNEQFF TRBV7-9 16 TRBJ2-1
CASSFVVPGHPLGETNEKLFF TRBV12-3/TRBV12-4 21 TRBJ1-4
CSASTGKYQPQHF TRBV20-1 13 TRBJ1-5
CSASWGTGELFF TRBV29-1 12 TRBJ2-2
CAWSVPGTHGYTF TRBV30 13 TRBJ1-2
CASSPGSGANVLTF TRBV4-2 14 TRBJ2-6
CASSLSMWGEAFF TRBV12-3/TRBV12-4 13 TRBJ1-1
CASSLSRAGHLLHEQFF TRBV5-1 17 TRBJ2-1
CSVEGGVAENIQYF TRBV29-1 14 TRBJ2-4
CSAGRTEASSYNSPLHF TRBV20-1 17 TRBJ1-6
CSARGYRDLNTEAFF TRBV20-1 15 TRBJ1-1
CSVQTQHPGTDTQYF TRBV29-1 15 TRBJ2-3
CSAPDVRTSNEQFF TRBV29-1 14 TRBJ2-1
CASRGQGGTNEQFF TRBV12-3/TRBV12-4 14 TRBJ2-1
CASSSLAGVQETQYF TRBV27 15 TRBJ2-5
CASTPGQGGPHETQYF TRBV12-3/TRBV12-4 16 TRBJ2-5
CATSRGRELNYGYTF TRBV15 15 TRBJ1-2
CASSLSWGYTF TRBV7-9 11 TRBJ1-2
CASRLRTGRETGELFF TRBV2 16 TRBJ2-2
CASSRGETQYF TRBV25-1 11 TRBJ2-5
CAWSLPRGLAGGLADTQYF TRBV30 19 TRBJ2-3
CASSLLGRAPIKQPYNEQFF TRBV4-1 20 TRBJ2-1
CASSYSIDRGQSTDTQYF TRBV6-5 18 TRBJ2-3
CASSFKTSLLGELFF TRBV7-9 15 TRBJ2-2
CASSLDLTTEQFF TRBV11-2 13 TRBJ2-1
CASSTNRGVWEQYF TRBV7-9 14 TRBJ2-7
CASSVTSGYNEQFF TRBV7-7 14 TRBJ2-1
CSVLVAGDPLAGELFF TRBV29-1 16 TRBJ2-2
CSASLDREATNEKLFF TRBV20-1 16 TRBJ1-4
CASKPGSTGELFF TRBV24-1 13 TRBJ2-2
CASSGAGGMYNEQFF TRBV27 15 TRBJ2-1
CASTPLVGSTGELFF TRBV19 15 TRBJ2-2
CASSLGLLYNSPLHF TRBV7-2 15 TRBJ1-6
CASSPIGTGELFF TRBV3-1 13 TRBJ2-2